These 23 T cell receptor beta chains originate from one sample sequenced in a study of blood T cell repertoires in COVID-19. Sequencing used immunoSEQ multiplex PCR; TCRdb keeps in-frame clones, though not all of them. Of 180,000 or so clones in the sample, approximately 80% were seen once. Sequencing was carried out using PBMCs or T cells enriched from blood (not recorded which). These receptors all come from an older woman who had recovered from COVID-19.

Here the CDR3 DNA reads TGTGCCAGCAGGAACAGCCCTGGAAACACCATATATTTT. This translates into CASRNSPGNTIYF. The V gene is TRBV2, the J gene TRBJ1-3; no clear D gene. Germline V gives CDR1 SNHLY, CDR2 FYNNEI. Trimming removed 6 bases at V and 2 bases at J, with 8 bases between. The CDR3 length is 13 residues. Drawing the rest from reference TRBV2 and TRBJ1-3, the complete variable domain is EPEVTQTPSHQVTQMGQEVILRCVPISNHLYFYWYRQILGQKVEFLVSFYNNEISEKSEIFDDQFSVERPDGSNFTLKIRSTKLEDSAMYFCASRNSPGNTIYFGEGSWLTVV.

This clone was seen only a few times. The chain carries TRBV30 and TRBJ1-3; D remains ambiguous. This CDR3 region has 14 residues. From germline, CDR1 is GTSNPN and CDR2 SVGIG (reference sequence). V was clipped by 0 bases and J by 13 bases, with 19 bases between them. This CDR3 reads CAWSVYQRAQPIYF. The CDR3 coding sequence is TGTGCCTGGAGTGTATATCAGAGGGCCCAACCAATATATTTT.

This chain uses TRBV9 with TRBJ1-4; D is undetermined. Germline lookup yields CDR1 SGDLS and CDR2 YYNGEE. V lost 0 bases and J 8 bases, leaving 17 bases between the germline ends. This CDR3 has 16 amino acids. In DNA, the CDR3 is TGTGCCAGCAGCGTAGGCAACAATCCCTCAGGCGAAAAACTGTTTTTT. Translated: CASSVGNNPSGEKLFF.

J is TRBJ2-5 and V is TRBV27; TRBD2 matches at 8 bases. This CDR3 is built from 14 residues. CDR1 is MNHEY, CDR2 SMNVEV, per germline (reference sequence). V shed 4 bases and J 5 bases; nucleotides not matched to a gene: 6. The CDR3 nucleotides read TGTGCCAGCAGTTCCATCATAGCGGGGGAGACCCAGTACTTC. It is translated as CASSSIIAGETQYF.

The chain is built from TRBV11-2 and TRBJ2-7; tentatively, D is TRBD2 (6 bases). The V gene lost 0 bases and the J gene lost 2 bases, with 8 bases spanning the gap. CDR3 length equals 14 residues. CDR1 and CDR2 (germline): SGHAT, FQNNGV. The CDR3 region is CASSLDRLAYEQYF. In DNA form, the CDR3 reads TGTGCCAGCAGCTTAGATCGACTAGCCTACGAGCAGTACTTC.

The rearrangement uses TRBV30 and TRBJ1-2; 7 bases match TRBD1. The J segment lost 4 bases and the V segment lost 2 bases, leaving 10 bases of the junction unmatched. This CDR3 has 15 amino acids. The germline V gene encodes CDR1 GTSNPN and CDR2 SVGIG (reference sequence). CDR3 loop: CAWSTRTGGRYGYTF. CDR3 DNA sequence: TGTGCCTGGAGTACGCGGACAGGCGGCCGCTATGGCTACACCTTC.

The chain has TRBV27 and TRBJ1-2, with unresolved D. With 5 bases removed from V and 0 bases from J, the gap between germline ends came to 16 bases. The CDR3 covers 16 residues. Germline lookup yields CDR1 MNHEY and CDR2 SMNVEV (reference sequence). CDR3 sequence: CASSPQPNLANYGYTF. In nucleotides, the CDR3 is TGTGCCAGCAGTCCACAACCAAACCTAGCTAACTATGGCTACACCTTC.

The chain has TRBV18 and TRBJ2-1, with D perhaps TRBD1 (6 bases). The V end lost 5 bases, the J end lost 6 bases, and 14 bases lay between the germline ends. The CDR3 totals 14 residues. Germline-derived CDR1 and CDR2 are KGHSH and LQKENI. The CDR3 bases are TGTGCCAGCTCAGCGACACAGGGTGGCAATGAGCAGTTCTTC. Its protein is CASSATQGGNEQFF.

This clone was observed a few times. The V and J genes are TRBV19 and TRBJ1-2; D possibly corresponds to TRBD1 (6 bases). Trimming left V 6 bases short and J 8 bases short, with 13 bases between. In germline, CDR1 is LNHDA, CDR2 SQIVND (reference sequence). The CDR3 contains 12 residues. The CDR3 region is CASRQQGYGYTF. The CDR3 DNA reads TGTGCCAGTAGACAACAGGGATACGGCTACACCTTC.

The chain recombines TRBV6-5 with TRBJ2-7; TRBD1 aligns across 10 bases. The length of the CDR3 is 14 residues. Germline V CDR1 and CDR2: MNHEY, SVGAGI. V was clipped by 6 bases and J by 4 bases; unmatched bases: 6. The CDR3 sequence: CASSLTGGVYEQYF. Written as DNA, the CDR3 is TGTGCCAGCAGCCTGACAGGGGGCGTTTACGAGCAGTACTTC.

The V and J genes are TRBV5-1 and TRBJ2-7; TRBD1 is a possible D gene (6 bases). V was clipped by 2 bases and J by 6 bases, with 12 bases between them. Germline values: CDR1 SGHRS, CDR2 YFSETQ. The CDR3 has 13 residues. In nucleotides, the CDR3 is TGCGCCAGCAGCTTACAGGGAGCCTCCGAGCAGTACTTC. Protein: CASSLQGASEQYF.

The CDR3, as DNA: TGTGCCAGCAGCGAAGGACTAGCGGAGGCTCAGAATGAGCAGTTCTTC. This sequence encodes CASSEGLAEAQNEQFF. J is TRBJ2-1 and V is TRBV9; 10 positions match TRBD2. Per germline, CDR1 SGDLS and CDR2 YYNGEE. After removal of 3 bases from V and 7 bases from J, the junction contained 10 bases not matched to a gene. The CDR3 is 16 residues long.

The CDR3 is CASSPGNWNNEQFF. CDR3 nucleotide sequence: TGTGCCAGCAGTCCAGGGAATTGGAACAATGAGCAGTTCTTC. The J gene is TRBJ2-1, the V gene TRBV7-9; D is perhaps TRBD1 (5 bases). CDR3 length: 14 residues. V lost 6 bases and J lost 5, with 14 bases in between. From germline, CDR1 is SEHNR and CDR2 FQNEAQ (reference sequence). Combining the CDR3 with reference TRBV7-9 and TRBJ2-1 gives the whole variable domain DTGVSQNPRHKITKRGQNVTFRCDPISEHNRLYWYRQTLGQGPEFLTYFQNEAQLEKSRLLSDRFSAERPKGSFSTLEIQRTEQGDSAMYLCASSPGNWNNEQFFGPGTRLTVL.

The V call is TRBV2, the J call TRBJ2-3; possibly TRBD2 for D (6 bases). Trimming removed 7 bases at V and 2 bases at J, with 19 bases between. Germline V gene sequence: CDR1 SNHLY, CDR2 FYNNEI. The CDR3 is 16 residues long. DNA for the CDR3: TGTGCCAGCACCCTATTGGGGGGTGCGCACACAGATACGCAGTATTTT. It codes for CASTLLGGAHTDTQYF.

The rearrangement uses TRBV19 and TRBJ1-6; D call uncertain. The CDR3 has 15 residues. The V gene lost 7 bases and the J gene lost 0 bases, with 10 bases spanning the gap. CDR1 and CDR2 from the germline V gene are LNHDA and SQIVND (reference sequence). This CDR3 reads CASTPGGSYNSPLHF. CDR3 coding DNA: TGTGCCAGTACTCCGGGAGGCTCCTATAATTCACCCCTCCACTTT.

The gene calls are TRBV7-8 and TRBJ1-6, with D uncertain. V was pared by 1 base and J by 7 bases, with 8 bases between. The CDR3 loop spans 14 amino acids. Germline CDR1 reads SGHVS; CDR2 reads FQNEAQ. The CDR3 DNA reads TGTGCCAGCAGCTTAGGTTCGGGGAATTCACCCCTCCACTTT. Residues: CASSLGSGNSPLHF.

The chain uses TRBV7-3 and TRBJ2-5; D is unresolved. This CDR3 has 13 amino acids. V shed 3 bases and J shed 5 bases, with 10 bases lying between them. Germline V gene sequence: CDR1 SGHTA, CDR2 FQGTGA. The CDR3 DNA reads TGTGCCAGCAGCTTTCTCCCCGGGGAGACCCAGTACTTC. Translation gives CASSFLPGETQYF.

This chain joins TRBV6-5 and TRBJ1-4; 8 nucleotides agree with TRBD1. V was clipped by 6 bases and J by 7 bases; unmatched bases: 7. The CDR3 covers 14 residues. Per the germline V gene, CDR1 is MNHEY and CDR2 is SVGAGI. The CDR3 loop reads CASRPGGFSEKLFF. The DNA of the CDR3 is TGTGCCAGCAGGCCAGGGGGCTTCAGTGAAAAACTGTTTTTT.

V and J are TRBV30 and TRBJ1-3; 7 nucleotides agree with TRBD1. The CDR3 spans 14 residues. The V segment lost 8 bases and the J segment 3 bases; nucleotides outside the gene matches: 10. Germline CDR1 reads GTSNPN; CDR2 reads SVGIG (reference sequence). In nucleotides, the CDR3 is TGTGCCAACCAAGACAGGGCAGGTGGAAACACCATATATTTT. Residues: CANQDRAGGNTIYF.

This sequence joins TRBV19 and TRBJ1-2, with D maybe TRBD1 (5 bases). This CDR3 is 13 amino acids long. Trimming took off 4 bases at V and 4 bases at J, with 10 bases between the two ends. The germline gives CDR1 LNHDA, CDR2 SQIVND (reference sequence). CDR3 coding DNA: TGTGCCAGTAGTACCGACAGCGCCTATGGCTACACCTTC. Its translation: CASSTDSAYGYTF.

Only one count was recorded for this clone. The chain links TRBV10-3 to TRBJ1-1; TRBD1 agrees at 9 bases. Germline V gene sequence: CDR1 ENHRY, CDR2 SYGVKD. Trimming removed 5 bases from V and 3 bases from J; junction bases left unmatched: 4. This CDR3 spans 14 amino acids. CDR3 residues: CAISPDRGDTEAFF. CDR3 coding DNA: TGTGCCATCAGTCCAGACAGGGGGGACACTGAAGCTTTCTTT.

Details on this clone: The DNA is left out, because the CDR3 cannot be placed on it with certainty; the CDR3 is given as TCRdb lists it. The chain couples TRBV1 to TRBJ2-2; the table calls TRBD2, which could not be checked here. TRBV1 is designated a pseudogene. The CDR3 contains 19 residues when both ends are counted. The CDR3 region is CTSSQDLAVAGGNTGELFF.

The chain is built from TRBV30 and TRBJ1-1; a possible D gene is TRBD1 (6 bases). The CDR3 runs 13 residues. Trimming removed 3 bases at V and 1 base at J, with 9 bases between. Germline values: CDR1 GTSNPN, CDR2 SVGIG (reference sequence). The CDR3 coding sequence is TGTGCCTGGAGCGGACAGTGGAACACTGAAGCTTTCTTT. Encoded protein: CAWSGQWNTEAFF.